This T cell receptor (beta chain) is from a study of identical twins. TCRdb re-analysed the 5' RACE reads in MiXCR, keeping a single row per CDR3 protein. The data contain hundreds of thousands of distinct CDR3 sequences, around 7.4% of them singletons. In its sample, this clonotype was seen many times. Its target is not known. Notes on the study in general: Among out-of-frame alpha sequences shared by twins, low generation probability occurred in excess. One should note that invariant MAIT and iNKT cells could partly confound zero-insertion analyses. Insertion counts were lower in abundant cord blood beta clonotypes, a trend that memory repertoires did not show.

Donors were all healthy Caucasians. The V gene end was trimmed by 4 bases and the J gene end by 4 bases; junction bases not matched to a gene: 8. CDR3 size: 15 residues. CDR1 and CDR2 from the germline V gene are SQVTM and ANQGSEA. The sample was also linked to a second study, of yellow fever vaccine responses in identical twins.

Sample: PBMCs. This sequence was found in a woman younger than 35 in good health. The V and J genes are TRBV29-1 and TRBJ2-1; 9 nucleotides agree with TRBD2. The CDR3 bases are TGCAGCGTTGTGGAGACTAGCGGCGATTACAATGAGCAGTTCTTC. Amino acid sequence: CSVVETSGDYNEQFF.